The clone carrying this T cell receptor (beta chain) was seen once. No antigen is known for it. PCR amplification relied on 60 Vbeta primers (plus 13 Jbeta primers). How the authors handled the data: As a later analysis found, there were 80 million to 90 million unique TCR beta chains, of which about 10 million were shared. Some clones are missing from TCRdb's copy, which holds only in-frame ones; the method was immunoSEQ multiplex PCR. Clone size and V and J calls were adopted from that table, with D and trimming inferred from the DNA. Here the sample spans 160,000 or so clones, around 85% being singletons. The CDR3 runs 13 residues. Trimming left V 6 bases short and J 0 bases short, with 8 bases between. Germline-derived CDR1 and CDR2 are LNHDA and SQIVND (reference sequence). The data belong to a study of cytomegalovirus exposure and HLA in healthy donors. Notes on the study in general: TCR beta V segments were, for the most part, productive about 87% or about 30% of the time in an earlier analysis.

This chain uses TRBV19 with TRBJ1-2; D possibly corresponds to TRBD1 (5 bases). The specimen sequenced was PBMCs. The TCR comes from a man over 45 in good health and CMV-seropositive. The CDR3 region is CASSVTANYGYTF. The CDR3 nucleotides are TGTGCCAGTAGCGTGACAGCTAACTATGGCTACACCTTC.